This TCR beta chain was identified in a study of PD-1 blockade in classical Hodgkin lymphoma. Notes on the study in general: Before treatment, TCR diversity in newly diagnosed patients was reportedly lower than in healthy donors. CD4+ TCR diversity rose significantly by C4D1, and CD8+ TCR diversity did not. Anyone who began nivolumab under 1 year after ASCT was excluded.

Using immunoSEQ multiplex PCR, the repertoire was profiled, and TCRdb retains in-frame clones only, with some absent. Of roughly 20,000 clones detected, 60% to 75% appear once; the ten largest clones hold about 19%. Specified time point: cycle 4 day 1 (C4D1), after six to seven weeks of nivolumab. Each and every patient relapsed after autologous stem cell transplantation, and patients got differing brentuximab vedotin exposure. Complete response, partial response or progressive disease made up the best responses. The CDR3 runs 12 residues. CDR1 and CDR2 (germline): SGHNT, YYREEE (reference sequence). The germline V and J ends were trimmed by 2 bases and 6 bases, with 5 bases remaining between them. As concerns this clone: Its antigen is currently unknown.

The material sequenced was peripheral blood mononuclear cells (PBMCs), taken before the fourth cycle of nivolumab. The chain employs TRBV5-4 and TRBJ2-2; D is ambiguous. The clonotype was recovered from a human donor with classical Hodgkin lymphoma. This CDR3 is CASSFGSGELFF. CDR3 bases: TGTGCCAGCAGCTTCGGGTCCGGGGAGCTGTTTTTT.